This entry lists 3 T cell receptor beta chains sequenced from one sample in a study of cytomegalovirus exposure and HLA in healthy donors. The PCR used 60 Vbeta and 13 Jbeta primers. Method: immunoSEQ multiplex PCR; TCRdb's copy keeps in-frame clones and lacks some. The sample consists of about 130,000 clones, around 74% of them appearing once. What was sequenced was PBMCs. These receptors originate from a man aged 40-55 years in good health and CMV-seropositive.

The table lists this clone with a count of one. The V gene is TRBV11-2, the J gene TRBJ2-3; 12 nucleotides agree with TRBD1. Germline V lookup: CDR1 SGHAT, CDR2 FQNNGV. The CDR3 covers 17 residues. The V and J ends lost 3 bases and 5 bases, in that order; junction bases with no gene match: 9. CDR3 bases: TGTGCCAGCAGCTTCCTCCCGGGACAGGGGGCAGGAGATACGCAGTATTTT. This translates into CASSFLPGQGAGDTQYF.

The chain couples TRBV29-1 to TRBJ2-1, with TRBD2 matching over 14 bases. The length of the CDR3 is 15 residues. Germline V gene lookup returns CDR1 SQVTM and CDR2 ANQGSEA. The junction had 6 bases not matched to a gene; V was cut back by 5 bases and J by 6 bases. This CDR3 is CSVRGLAGGLNEQFF. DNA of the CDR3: TGCAGCGTTCGCGGACTAGCGGGAGGCCTCAATGAGCAGTTCTTC.

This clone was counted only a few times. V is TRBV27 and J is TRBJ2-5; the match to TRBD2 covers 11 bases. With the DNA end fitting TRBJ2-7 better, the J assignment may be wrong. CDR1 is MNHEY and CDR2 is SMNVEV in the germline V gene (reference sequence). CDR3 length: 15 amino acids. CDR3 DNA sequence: TGTGCCAGCACCCTACTAGCGGGAGCAAGATACGAGCAGTACTTC. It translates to CASTLLAGARYEQYF.